This TCR beta chain emerged from a study of cytomegalovirus exposure and HLA in healthy donors. Study background: A subsequent analysis stated that the roughly 130 validation repertoires were run on the same platform as the approximately 700 first-cohort repertoires.

This clone was observed many times. In the same sample, other DNA sequences code for this CDR3. Sequenced by immunoSEQ multiplex PCR; TCRdb stores in-frame clones only, minus some. Altogether about 280,000 clones are present, 86% being singletons, with the ten largest covering roughly 1%. The CDR3 covers 15 residues. CDR1 is MRHNA, CDR2 SNTAGT, per germline. Trimming took 0 bases from V and 0 from J, leaving 6 bases between them. The V gene is TRBV6-4, the J gene TRBJ2-1, with D possibly TRBD2 on 6 matching bases. This receptor was obtained from a woman between 18 and 29 years old in good health and CMV-seronegative. Sample: PBMCs. DNA of the CDR3: TGTGCCAGCAGTGACTCTAGCGGCTCCTACAATGAGCAGTTCTTC. This gives the protein CASSDSSGSYNEQFF.